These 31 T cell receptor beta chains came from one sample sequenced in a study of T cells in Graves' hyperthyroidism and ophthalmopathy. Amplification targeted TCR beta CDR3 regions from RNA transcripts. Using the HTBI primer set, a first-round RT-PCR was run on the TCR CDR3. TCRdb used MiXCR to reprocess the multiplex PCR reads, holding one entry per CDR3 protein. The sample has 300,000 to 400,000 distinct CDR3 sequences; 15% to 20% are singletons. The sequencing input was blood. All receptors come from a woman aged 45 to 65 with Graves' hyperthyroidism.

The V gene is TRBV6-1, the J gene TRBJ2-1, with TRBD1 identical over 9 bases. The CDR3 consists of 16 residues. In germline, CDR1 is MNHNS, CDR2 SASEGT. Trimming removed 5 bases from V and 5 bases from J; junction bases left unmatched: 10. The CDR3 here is CASSSTGTGKDNEQFF. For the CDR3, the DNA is TGTGCCAGCAGTAGTACCGGGACAGGGAAAGACAATGAGCAGTTCTTC.

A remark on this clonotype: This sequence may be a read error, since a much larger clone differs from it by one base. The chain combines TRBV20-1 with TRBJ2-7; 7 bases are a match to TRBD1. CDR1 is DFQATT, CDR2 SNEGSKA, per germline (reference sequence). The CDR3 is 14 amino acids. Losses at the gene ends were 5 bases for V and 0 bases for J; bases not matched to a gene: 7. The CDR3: CSAPRDRSSYEQYV. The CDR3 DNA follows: TGCAGTGCTCCCCGGGACAGAAGCTCCTACGAGCAGTACGTC.

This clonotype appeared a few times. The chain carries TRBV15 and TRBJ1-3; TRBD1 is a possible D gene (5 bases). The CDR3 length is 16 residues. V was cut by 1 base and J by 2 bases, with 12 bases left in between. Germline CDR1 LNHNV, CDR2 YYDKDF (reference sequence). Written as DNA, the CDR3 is TGTGCCACCAGCAGAGTCGCAGGGCGGGCTGGAAACACCATATATTTT. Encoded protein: CATSRVAGRAGNTIYF.

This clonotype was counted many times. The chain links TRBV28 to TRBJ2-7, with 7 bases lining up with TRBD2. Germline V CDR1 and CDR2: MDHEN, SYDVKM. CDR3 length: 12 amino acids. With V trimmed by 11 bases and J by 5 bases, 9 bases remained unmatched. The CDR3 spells CACSGLMHEQYF. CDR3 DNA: TGTGCCTGTAGCGGGCTGATGCACGAGCAGTACTTC.

The CDR3 here is CASSLTSGGFGETQYF. The CDR3, as DNA: TGTGCCAGCAGTCTGACTAGCGGGGGGTTTGGGGAGACCCAGTACTTC. The rearrangement links TRBV12-3 or TRBV12-4 to TRBJ2-5; 13 bases line up with TRBD2. J was trimmed by 5 bases and V by 5 bases; bases with no gene match: 8. The CDR3 loop spans 16 amino acids.

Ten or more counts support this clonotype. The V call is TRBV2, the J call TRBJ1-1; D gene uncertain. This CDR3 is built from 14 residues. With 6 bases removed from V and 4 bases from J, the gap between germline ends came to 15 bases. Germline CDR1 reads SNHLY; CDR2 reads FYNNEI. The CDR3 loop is CASRDAWLGTEAFF. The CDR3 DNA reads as TGTGCCAGCAGGGATGCGTGGCTGGGCACTGAAGCTTTCTTT.

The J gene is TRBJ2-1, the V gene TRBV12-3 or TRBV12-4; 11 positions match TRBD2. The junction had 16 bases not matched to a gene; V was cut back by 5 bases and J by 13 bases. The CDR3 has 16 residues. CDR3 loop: CASSETIGTSGSPQFF. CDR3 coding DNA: TGTGCCAGCAGTGAAACTATCGGGACTAGCGGAAGCCCACAGTTCTTC.

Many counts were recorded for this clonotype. The CDR3 is CASSYGNTGELFF. The CDR3 coding sequence is TGCGCCAGCAGCTATGGTAACACCGGGGAGCTGTTTTTT. This chain joins TRBV5-1 and TRBJ2-2; no reliable D call. Germline V gene sequence: CDR1 SGHRS, CDR2 YFSETQ. V lost 3 bases and J lost 2, with 5 bases in between. This CDR3 is 13 amino acids long.

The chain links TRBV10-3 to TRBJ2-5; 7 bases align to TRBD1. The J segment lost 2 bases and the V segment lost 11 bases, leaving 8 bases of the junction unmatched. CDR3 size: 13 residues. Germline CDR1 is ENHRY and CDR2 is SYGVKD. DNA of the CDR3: TGTGCCGCTACAACAGGGGATCAAGAGACCCAGTACTTC. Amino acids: CAATTGDQETQYF.

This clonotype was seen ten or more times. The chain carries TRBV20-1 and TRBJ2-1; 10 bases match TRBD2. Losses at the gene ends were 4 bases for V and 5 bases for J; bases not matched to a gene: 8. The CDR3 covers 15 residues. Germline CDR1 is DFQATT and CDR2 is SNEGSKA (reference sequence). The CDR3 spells CSATTGTSVNNEQFF. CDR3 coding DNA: TGCAGTGCTACCACCGGGACTAGCGTCAACAATGAGCAGTTCTTC.

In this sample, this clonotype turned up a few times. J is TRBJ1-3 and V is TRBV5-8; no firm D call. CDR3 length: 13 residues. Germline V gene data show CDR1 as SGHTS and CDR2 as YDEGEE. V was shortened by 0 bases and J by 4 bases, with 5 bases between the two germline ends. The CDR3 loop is CASSLVVGNTIYF. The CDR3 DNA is TGTGCCAGCAGCTTGGTAGTCGGAAACACCATATATTTT.

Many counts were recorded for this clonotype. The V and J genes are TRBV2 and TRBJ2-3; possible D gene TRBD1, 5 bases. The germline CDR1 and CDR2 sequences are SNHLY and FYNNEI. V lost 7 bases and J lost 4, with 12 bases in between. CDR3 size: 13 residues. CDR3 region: CASKGLVADTQYF. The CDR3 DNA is TGTGCCAGCAAGGGGCTAGTGGCAGATACGCAGTATTTT.

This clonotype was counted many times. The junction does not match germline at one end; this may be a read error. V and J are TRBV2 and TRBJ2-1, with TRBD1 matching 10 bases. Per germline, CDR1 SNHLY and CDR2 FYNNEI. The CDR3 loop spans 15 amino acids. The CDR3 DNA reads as TGTGCCAGCAGCGAAGACAGGGGGCTTATCAATGAGCAGTTCTTC. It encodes CASSEDRGLINEQFF.

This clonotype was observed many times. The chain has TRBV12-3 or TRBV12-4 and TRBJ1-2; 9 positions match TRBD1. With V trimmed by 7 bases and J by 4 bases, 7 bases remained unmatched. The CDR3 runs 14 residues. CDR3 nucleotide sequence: TGTGCCAGCACCCGGACAGGGGAAAGCTATGGCTACACCTTC. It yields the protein CASTRTGESYGYTF.

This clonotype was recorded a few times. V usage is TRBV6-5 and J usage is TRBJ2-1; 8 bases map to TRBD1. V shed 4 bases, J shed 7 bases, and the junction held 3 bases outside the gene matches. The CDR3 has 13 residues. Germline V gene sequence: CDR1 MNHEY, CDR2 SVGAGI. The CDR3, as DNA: TGTGCCAGCAGTTCCTACAGGGGGAATGAGCAGTTCTTC. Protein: CASSSYRGNEQFF.

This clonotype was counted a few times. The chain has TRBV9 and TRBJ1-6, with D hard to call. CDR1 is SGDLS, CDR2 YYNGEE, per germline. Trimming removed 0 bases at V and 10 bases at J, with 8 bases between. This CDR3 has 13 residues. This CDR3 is CASSVEGNSPLHF. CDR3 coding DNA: TGTGCCAGCAGCGTAGAAGGGAACTCACCCCTCCACTTT.

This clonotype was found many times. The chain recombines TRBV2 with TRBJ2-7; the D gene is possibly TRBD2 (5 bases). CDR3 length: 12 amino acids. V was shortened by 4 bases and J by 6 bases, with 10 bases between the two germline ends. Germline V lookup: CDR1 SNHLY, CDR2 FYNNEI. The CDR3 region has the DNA TGTGCCAGCAGTGCTGGGCGGGTCGAGCAGTACTTC. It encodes CASSAGRVEQYF.

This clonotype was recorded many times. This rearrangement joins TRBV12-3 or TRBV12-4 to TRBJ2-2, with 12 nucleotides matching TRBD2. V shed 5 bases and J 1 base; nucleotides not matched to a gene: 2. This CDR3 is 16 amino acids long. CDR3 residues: CASSRTSGMNTGELFF. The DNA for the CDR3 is TGTGCCAGCAGTCGGACTAGCGGGATGAACACCGGGGAGCTGTTTTTT.

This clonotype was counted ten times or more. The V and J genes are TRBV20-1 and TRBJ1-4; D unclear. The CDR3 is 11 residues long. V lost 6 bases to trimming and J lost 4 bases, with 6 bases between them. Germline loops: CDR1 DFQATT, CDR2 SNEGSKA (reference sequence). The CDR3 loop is CSAPNNEKLFF. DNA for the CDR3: TGCAGTGCGCCGAATAATGAAAAACTGTTTTTT.

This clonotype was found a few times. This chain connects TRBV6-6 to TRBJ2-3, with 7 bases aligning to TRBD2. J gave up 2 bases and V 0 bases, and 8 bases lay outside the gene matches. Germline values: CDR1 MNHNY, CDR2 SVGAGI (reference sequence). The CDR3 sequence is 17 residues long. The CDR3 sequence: CASSYSWRGFSTDTQYF. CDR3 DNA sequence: TGTGCCAGCAGTTACTCATGGCGGGGGTTCTCCACAGATACGCAGTATTTT.

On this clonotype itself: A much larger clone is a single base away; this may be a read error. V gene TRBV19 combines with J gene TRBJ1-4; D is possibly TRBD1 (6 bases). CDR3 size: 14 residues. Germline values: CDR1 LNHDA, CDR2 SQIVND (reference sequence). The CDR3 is CARRSRGASEKLFF. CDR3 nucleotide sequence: TGTGCCCGTAGGTCTCGGGGGGCAAGTGAAAAACTGTTTTTT.

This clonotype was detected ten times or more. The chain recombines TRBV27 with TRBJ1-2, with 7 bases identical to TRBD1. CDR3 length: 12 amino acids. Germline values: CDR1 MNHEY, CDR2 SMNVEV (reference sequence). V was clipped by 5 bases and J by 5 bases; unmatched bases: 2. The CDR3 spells CASSMTGYGYTF. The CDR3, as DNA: TGTGCCAGCAGTATGACAGGGTATGGCTACACCTTC.

The CDR3 spells CASRVGLAGDEQFF. The CDR3 DNA reads as TGTGCCAGCAGGGTTGGACTAGCGGGAGATGAGCAGTTCTTC. The chain carries TRBV7-3 and TRBJ2-1, with 13 bases fitting TRBD2. V lost 6 bases to trimming and J lost 8 bases; unmatched junction nucleotides: 4. Germline lookup yields CDR1 SGHTA and CDR2 FQGTGA. The CDR3 is 14 amino acids.

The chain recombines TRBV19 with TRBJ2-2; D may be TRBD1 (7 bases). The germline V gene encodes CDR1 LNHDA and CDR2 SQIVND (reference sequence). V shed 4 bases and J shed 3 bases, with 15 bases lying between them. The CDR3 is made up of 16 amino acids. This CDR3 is CASSSGTASDTGELFF. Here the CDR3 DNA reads TGTGCCAGTAGTAGCGGGACAGCCTCAGACACCGGGGAGCTGTTTTTT.

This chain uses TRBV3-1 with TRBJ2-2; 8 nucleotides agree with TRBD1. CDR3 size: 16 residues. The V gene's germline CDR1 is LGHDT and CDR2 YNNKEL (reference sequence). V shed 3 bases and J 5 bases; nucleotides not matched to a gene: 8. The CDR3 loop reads CASSHPGGISTGELFF. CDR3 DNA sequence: TGTGCCAGCAGCCACCCAGGGGGCATTTCTACCGGGGAGCTGTTTTTT.

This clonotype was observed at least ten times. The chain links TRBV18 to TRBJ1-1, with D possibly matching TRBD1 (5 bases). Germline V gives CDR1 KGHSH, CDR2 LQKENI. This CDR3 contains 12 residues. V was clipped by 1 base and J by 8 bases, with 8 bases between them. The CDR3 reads CASSPLQGEAFF. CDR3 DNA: TGTGCCAGCTCACCACTCCAGGGAGAAGCTTTCTTT. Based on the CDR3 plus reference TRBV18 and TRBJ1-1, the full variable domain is NAGVMQNPRHLVRRRGQEARLRCSPMKGHSHVYWYRQLPEEGLKFMVYLQKENIIDESGMPKERFSAEFPKEGPSILRIQQVVRGDSAAYFCASSPLQGEAFFGQGTRLTVV.

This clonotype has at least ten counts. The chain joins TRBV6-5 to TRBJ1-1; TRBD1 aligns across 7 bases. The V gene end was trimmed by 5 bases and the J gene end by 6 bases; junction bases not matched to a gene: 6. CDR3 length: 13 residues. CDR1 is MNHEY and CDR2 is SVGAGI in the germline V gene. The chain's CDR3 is CASSRQGTAEAFF. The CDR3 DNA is TGTGCCAGCAGTAGACAGGGCACCGCTGAAGCTTTCTTT.

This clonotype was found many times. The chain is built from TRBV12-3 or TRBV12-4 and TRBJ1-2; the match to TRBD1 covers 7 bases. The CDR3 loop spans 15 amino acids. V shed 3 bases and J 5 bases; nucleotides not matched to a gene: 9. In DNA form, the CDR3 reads TGTGCCAGCAGTTTGGGTGGGACAGCTCTATATGGCTACACCTTC. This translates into CASSLGGTALYGYTF.

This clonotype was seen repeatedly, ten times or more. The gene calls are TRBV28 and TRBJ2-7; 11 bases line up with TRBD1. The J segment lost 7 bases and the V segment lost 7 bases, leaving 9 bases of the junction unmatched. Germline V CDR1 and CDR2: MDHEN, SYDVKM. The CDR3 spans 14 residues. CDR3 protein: CASNLGQGAGEQYF. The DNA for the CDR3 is TGTGCCAGCAATCTTGGACAGGGGGCGGGTGAGCAGTACTTC.

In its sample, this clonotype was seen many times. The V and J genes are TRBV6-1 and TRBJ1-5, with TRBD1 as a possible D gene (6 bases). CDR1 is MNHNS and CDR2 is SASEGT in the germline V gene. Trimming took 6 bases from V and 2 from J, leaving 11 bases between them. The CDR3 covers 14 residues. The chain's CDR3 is CASRHTGRNQPQHF. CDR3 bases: TGTGCCAGCAGGCACACAGGGCGCAATCAGCCCCAGCATTTT.

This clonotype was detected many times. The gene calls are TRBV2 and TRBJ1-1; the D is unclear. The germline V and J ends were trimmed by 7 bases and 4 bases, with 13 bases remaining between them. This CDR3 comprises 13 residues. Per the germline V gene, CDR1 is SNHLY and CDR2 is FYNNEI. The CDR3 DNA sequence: TGTGCCAGCAAAACATCGGGAGGCACTGAAGCTTTCTTT. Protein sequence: CASKTSGGTEAFF. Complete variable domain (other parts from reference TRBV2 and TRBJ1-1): EPEVTQTPSHQVTQMGQEVILRCVPISNHLYFYWYRQILGQKVEFLVSFYNNEISEKSEIFDDQFSVERPDGSNFTLKIRSTKLEDSAMYFCASKTSGGTEAFFGQGTRLTVV.